The rows below give T cell receptor beta chains drawn from one sample of a study of shared clonotypes between healthy human individuals. The method was immunoSEQ multiplex PCR; TCRdb's version includes in-frame clones alone and lacks a portion of them. Of some 2 million clones listed, 85% to 95% are singletons. The specimen sequenced was naive CD4+ T cells sorted from blood. Receptors originate from a man younger than 30 in good health. Each CDR3 is given without its conserved first and last residue. Each record gives: CDR3 length, V gene, CDR3 protein.

cdr3_length: 13
v_call: TRBV5-4
cdr3_aa: ASSFGRGGPDTQY

cdr3_length: 11
v_call: TRBV5-4
cdr3_aa: ASSLASDRGYT

cdr3_length: 12
v_call: TRBV6-1
cdr3_aa: ASSERTVQETQY

cdr3_length: 9
v_call: TRBV29-1
cdr3_aa: SGQTGSEQY

cdr3_length: 11
v_call: TRBV19
cdr3_aa: ASTTTLGWGYT

cdr3_length: 14
v_call: TRBV7-9
cdr3_aa: ASSPVPGTGNEKLF

cdr3_length: 12
v_call: TRBV10-2
cdr3_aa: ASSEGTSGETQY

cdr3_length: 13
v_call: TRBV27
cdr3_aa: ASSPLRDRRLEQY

cdr3_length: 12
v_call: TRBV7-2
cdr3_aa: ASSLGRGRLEQY

cdr3_length: 11
v_call: TRBV7-6
cdr3_aa: ASSLQGASPLH

cdr3_length: 13
v_call: TRBV18
cdr3_aa: ASSPLSGERSPLH

cdr3_length: 12
v_call: TRBV5-1
cdr3_aa: ASSLAGPQETQY

cdr3_length: 12
v_call: TRBV18
cdr3_aa: ASSPLPALNEQY

cdr3_length: 9
v_call: TRBV20-1
cdr3_aa: SARDLTEAF

cdr3_length: 13
v_call: TRBV18
cdr3_aa: ASSPGHLNTGELF

cdr3_length: 12
v_call: TRBV21-1
cdr3_aa: ASSKVTGYNEQF

cdr3_length: 10
v_call: TRBV5-1
cdr3_aa: ASSLGGGEQY

cdr3_length: 11
v_call: TRBV27
cdr3_aa: ASSFSTPYEQY

cdr3_length: 10
v_call: TRBV5-5
cdr3_aa: ASSIQGPRYT

cdr3_length: 12
v_call: TRBV5-1
cdr3_aa: ASSSSGTYNEQF

cdr3_length: 13
v_call: TRBV21-1
cdr3_aa: ASSPWTSARNEQF

cdr3_length: 13
v_call: TRBV29-1
cdr3_aa: SVETGVQPNYGYT

cdr3_length: 11
v_call: TRBV14
cdr3_aa: ASSQGSYNEQF

cdr3_length: 13
v_call: TRBV9
cdr3_aa: ASSVGLAGTGELF

cdr3_length: 12
v_call: TRBV6-6
cdr3_aa: ASRSGQGNNEQF

cdr3_length: 9
v_call: TRBV2
cdr3_aa: ASSSTSQKF

cdr3_length: 16
v_call: TRBV25-1
cdr3_aa: ASSSTGTGSPGANVLT

cdr3_length: 12
v_call: TRBV6-5
cdr3_aa: ASKYSFNTGELF

cdr3_length: 12
v_call: TRBV5-4
cdr3_aa: ASSQRQGIGEQY

cdr3_length: 12
v_call: TRBV5-1
cdr3_aa: ASSLVGGDQPQH

cdr3_length: 11
v_call: TRBV7-9
cdr3_aa: ASSRVGVETQY

cdr3_length: 13
v_call: TRBV7-2
cdr3_aa: ASSLDVGRSNEQF

cdr3_length: 9
v_call: TRBV6-1
cdr3_aa: ASSLKNEQY

cdr3_length: 14
v_call: TRBV5-4
cdr3_aa: ASSLATGVRVETQY

cdr3_length: 10
v_call: TRBV5-6
cdr3_aa: ASSITNQPQH

cdr3_length: 11
v_call: TRBV9
cdr3_aa: ASSVEPSDTQY

cdr3_length: 15
v_call: TRBV4-2
cdr3_aa: ASSQDGAGGPTDTQY

cdr3_length: 13
v_call: TRBV7-6
cdr3_aa: ASSFGEGYTGELF

cdr3_length: 13
v_call: TRBV12-5
cdr3_aa: ASGLVHGTQETQY

cdr3_length: 11
v_call: TRBV27
cdr3_aa: ASTRGLNTEAF

cdr3_length: 10
v_call: TRBV6-4
cdr3_aa: ASRDSGGTQY

cdr3_length: 14
v_call: TRBV5-8
cdr3_aa: ASSGGTSGGIETQY

cdr3_length: 13
v_call: TRBV9
cdr3_aa: ASSVGLADTGELF

cdr3_length: 16
v_call: TRBV4-1
cdr3_aa: ASSQVMGTSGQNNEQF

cdr3_length: 11
v_call: TRBV4-3
cdr3_aa: ASSQERGAPLH

cdr3_length: 13
v_call: TRBV6-6
cdr3_aa: ASSGIGSGTGELF

cdr3_length: 11
v_call: TRBV30
cdr3_aa: AIRHTSTDTQY

cdr3_length: 13
v_call: TRBV2
cdr3_aa: ASSAQSGINNEQF

cdr3_length: 9
v_call: TRBV30
cdr3_aa: AWSIGTVAF

cdr3_length: 13
v_call: TRBV6-6
cdr3_aa: ASSPQGRSGEKLF

cdr3_length: 11
v_call: TRBV6-5
cdr3_aa: ASSYSRAETQY

cdr3_length: 13
v_call: TRBV6-5
cdr3_aa: ASMSTGHSGNTIY

cdr3_length: 13
v_call: TRBV5-4
cdr3_aa: ASSPLAGGYNEQF

cdr3_length: 12
v_call: TRBV9
cdr3_aa: ASSSGGFGEKLF